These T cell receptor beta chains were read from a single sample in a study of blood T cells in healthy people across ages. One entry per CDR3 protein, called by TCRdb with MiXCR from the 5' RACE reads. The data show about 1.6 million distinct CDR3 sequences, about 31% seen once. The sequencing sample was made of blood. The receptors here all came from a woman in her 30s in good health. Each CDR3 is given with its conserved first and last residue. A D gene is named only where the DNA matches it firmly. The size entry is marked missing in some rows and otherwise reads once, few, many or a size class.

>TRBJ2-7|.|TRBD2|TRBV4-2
CASNRRGLAGDEQYF
TGTGCCAGCAACCGACGGGGACTAGCGGGAGACGAGCAGTACTTC
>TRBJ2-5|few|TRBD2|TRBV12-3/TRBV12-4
CASSFTSGNQETQYF
TGTGCCAGCAGTTTTACTAGCGGAAACCAAGAGACCCAGTACTTC
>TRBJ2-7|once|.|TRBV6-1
CASKLLQAPGYEQYF
TGTGCCAGCAAATTACTACAGGCCCCTGGGTACGAGCAGTACTTC
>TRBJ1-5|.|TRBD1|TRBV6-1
CASSEGQGTYSNQPQHF
TGTGCCAGCAGTGAGGGACAGGGAACGTATAGCAATCAGCCCCAGCATTTT
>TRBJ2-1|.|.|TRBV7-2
CASSCMGVNEQFF
TGTGCCAGCAGCTGTATGGGGGTGAATGAACAGTTCTTC
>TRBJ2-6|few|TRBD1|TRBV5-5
CASSWDRLSGANVLTF
TGTGCCAGCAGCTGGGACAGACTCTCTGGGGCCAACGTCCTGACTTTC
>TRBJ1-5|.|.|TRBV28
CASSHQRDVSNQPQHF
TGTGCCAGCAGTCATCAGCGGGACGTTAGCAATCAGCCCCAGCATTTT
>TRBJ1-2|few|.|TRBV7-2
CASSLKGLYGYTF
TGTGCCAGCAGCCTTAAGGGACTGTATGGCTACACCTTC
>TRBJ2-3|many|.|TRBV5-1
CASSLARRGTYTDTQYF
TGCGCCAGCAGCTTGGCCCGTCGCGGGACTTACACAGATACGCAGTATTTT
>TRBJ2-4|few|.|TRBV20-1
CSAPGVAKNIQYF
TGCAGTGCTCCCGGGGTGGCCAAAAACATTCAGTACTTC
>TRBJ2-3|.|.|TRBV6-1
CASSEFTFSTDTQYF
TGTGCCAGCAGTGAATTCACCTTTAGCACAGATACGCAGTATTTT
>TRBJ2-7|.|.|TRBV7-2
CASSLARGGAYEQYF
TGTGCCAGCAGCTTAGCGAGGGGGGGCGCCTACGAGCAGTACTTC
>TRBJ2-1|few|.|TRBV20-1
CSAVSSGNEQFF
TGCAGTGCTGTTTCCAGTGGCAATGAGCAGTTCTTC
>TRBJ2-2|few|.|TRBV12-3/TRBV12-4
CASSLRGPGELFF
TGTGCCAGCAGTTTACGGGGCCCCGGGGAGCTGTTTTTT
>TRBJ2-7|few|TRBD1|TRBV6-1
CASMSGTGAYEQYF
TGTGCCAGCATGTCTGGGACAGGGGCCTACGAGCAGTACTTC
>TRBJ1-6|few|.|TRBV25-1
CASSPHRARSPLHF
TGTGCCAGCAGTCCTCACAGGGCGAGGTCACCCCTCCACTTT
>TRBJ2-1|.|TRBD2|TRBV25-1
CASRESGRGPHEQFF
TGTGCCAGCAGAGAAAGCGGGAGGGGGCCCCATGAGCAGTTCTTC
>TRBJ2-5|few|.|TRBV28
CASNSPAAVETQYF
TGTGCCAGCAACAGCCCGGCAGCAGTGGAGACCCAGTACTTC
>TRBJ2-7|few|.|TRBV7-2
CASSLVYGVPYEQYF
TGTGCCAGCAGCTTAGTTTATGGGGTACCCTACGAGCAGTACTTC
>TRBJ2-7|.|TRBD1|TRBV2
CASSENRQGVNEQYF
TGTGCCAGCAGTGAAAACAGGCAGGGGGTTAACGAGCAGTACTTC